The clone carrying this T cell receptor beta chain was observed once. Trimming cost V 0 bases and J 0 bases, with 11 bases left between them. Germline V gene lookup returns CDR1 SGHRS and CDR2 YFSETQ. The CDR3 is 16 residues long. Seattle patients were enrolled while actively infected and followed longitudinally. The sample originates from a study of blood T cell repertoires in COVID-19. For the study at large: Acute and convalescent COVID-19 specimens originated in the United States, Italy and Spain. The analysed material was cDNA or gDNA that came from T cells, B-cell-depleted T cells, or PBMCs.

Authors' processing steps: The authors estimated nucleated cell counts from reference gene primer amplification. Assay used: immunoSEQ multiplex PCR; TCRdb lists only in-frame clones, some missing. That table gives V, J and clone size, and the DNA gave D and trimming. Of some 150,000 clones listed, over 75% are singletons. This TCR was sampled from a woman in her sixties with COVID-19, enrolled during active disease. Sequencing was performed on peripheral blood. The V and J genes are TRBV5-1 and TRBJ2-3; a possible D gene is TRBD2 (6 bases). The CDR3 nucleotides read TGCGCCAGCAGCTTGGCCCGGGGGATTAGCACAGATACGCAGTATTTT. Its translation: CASSLARGISTDTQYF.